This T cell receptor beta chain was observed in a study of monozygotic twins with inflammatory bowel disease. Study findings and constraints: The sharing of clonotypes with others was lower in IBD patients than in healthy twins, especially with disease activity.

Regarding this clonotype: Its target is unknown.

TCRalpha and TCRbeta cDNA underwent two nested PCRs of roughly 15 and 9 cycles. TCRdb re-called the 5' RACE reads, yielding one record per CDR3 amino acid sequence without DNA. The sample's table shows 300,000 to 450,000 distinct CDR3 sequences. This CDR3 has 14 residues. The germline CDR1 and CDR2 sequences are SGHRS and YFSETQ. The sample was blood. V usage is TRBV5-1 and J usage is TRBJ2-5. This clonotype was obtained from a human donor with ulcerative colitis or Crohn's disease, or a healthy co-twin of an affected twin (not recorded which). CDR3: CASSLGPSQETQYF.